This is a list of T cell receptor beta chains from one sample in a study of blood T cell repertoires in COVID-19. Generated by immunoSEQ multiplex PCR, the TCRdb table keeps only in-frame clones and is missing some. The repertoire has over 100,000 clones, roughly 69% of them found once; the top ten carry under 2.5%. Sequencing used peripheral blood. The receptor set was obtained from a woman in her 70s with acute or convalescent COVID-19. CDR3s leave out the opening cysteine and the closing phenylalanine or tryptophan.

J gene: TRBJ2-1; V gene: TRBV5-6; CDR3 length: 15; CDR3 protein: ASSLIRGARRHNEQF
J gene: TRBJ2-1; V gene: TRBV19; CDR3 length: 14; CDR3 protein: ASRDRPGRGSNEQF
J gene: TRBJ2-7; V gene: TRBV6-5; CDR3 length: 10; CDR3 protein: ATEQGPYEQY
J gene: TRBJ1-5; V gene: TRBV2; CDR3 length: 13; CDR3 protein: ASREGTGGYQPQH
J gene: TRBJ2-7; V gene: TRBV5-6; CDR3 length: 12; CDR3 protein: ASSRLAGVAEQY
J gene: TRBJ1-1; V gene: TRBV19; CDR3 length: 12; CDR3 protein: ASSIGAMNTEAF
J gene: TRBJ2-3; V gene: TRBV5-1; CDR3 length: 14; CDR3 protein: ASSLSSGGVGDTQY
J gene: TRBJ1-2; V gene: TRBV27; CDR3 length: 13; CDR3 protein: ASSLSETGGYGYT
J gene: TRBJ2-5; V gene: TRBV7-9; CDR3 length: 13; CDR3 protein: ASSHLTGSKETQY
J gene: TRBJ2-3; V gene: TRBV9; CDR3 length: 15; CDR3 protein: ASSVATEAGGTDTQY
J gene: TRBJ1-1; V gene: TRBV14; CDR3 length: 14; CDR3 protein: ASSHLWDRRNTEAF
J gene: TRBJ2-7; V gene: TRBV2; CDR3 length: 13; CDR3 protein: ASGRGPGSSYEQY
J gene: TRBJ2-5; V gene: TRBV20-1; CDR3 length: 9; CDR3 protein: SAWDRETQY
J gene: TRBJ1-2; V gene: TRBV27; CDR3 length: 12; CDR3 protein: ASSLKQGNYGYT
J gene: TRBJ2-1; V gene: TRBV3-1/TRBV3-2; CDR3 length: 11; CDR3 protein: ASSQSFPFEQF